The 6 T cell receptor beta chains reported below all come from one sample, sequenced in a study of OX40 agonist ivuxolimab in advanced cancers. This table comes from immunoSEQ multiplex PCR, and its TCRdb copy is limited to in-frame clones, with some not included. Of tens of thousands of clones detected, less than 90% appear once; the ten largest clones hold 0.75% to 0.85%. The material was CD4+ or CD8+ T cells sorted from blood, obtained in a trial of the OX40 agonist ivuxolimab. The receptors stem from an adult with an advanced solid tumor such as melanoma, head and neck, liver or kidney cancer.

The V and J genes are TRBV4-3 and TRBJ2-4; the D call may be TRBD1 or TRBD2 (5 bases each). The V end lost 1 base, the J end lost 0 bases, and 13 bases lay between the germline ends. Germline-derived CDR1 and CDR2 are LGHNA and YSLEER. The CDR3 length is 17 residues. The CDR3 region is CASSQGRGTEAKNIQYF. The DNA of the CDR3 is TGCGCCAGCAGCCAAGGAAGAGGGACGGAAGCCAAAAACATTCAGTACTTC.

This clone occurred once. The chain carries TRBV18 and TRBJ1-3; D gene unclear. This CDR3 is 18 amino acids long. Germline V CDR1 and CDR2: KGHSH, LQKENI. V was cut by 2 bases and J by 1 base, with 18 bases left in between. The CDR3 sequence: CASSPSAPTTTSGNTIYF. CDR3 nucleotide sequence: TGTGCCAGCTCACCAAGTGCACCTACTACCACTTCTGGAAACACCATATATTTT.

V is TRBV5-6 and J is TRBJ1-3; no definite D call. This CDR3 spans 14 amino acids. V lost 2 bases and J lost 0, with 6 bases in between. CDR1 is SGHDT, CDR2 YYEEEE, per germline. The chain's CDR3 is CASSFGRSGNTIYF. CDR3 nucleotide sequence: TGTGCCAGCAGCTTCGGGCGCTCTGGAAACACCATATATTTT.

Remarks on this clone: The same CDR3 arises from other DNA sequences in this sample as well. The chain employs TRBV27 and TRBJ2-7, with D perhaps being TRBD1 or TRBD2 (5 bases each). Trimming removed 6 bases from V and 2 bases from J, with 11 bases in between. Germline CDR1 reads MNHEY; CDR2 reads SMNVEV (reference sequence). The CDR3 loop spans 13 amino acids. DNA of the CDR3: TGTGCCAGCAGCAGCATGGGGGCCTACGAGCAGTACTTC. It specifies CASSSMGAYEQYF.

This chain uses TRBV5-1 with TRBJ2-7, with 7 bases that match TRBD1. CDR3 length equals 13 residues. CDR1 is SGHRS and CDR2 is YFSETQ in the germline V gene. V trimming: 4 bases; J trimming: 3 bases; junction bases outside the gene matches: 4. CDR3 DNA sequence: TGCGCCAGCAGCCAAAGACAGGGCTACGAGCAGTACTTC. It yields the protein CASSQRQGYEQYF.

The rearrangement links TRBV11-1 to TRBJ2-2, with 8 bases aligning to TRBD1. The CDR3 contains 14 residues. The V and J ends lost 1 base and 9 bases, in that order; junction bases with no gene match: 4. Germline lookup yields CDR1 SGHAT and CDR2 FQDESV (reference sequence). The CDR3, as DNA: TGTGCCAGCAGCTTAGGCAGGGGGCCGAGGGAGCTGTTTTTT. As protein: CASSLGRGPRELFF.